This section outlines one T cell receptor beta chain sequence together with its context. The antigen is unknown. The sort gate was single viable CD3+CD4+CD8-CD45RO+ cells for memory CD4+ T cells. After thawing, CD4+ T cells were positively selected. This sample was taken from a study of memory CD4+ T cells and cytomegalovirus serostatus. Study-level information: Healthy Belgian adult donors included 9 or 10 CMV-positive and some 23 CMV-negative people.

Produced via immunoSEQ multiplex PCR; TCRdb's table is partial and in-frame only. The sample contains about 48,000 clones, 78% of which appear only once. Trimming took off 0 bases at V and 10 bases at J, with 6 bases between the two ends. The germline V gene has CDR1 WSHSY and CDR2 SAAADI. CDR3 length equals 11 residues. The study, taken as a whole, reports: CD4+ memory repertoires contained about 40% of the 164 reported CMV TCRbeta sequences. CMV serostatus prediction reached median AUC approximately 0.95, or 0.91 with US-trained model.

Sequencing input: memory CD4+ T cells from blood. This chain uses TRBV10-2 with TRBJ1-2; D not resolved. The sequence came from an adult in good health and CMV-seronegative. CDR3 residues: CASSESGIYTF. CDR3 nucleotide sequence: TGCGCCAGCAGTGAGTCAGGGATCTACACCTTC.